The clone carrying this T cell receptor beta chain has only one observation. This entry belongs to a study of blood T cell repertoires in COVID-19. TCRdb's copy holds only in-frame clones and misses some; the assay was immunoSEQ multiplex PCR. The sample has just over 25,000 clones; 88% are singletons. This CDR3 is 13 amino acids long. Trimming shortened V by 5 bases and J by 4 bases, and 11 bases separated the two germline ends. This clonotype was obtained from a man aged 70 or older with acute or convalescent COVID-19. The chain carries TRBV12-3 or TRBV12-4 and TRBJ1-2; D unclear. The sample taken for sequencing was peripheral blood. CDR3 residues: CASSPRVRYGYTF. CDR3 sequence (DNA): TGTGCCAGCAGTCCCCGGGTACGCTATGGCTACACCTTC.